The rows below give T cell receptor beta chains drawn from one sample of a study of T cells in Graves' hyperthyroidism and ophthalmopathy. TCRdb processed the multiplex PCR reads anew with MiXCR; each CDR3 protein has one entry. The sample yields hundreds of thousands of distinct CDR3 sequences, around 45% seen once. Material for sequencing was peripheral blood or thyroid tissue (not recorded which). Receptors were obtained from a woman in her late teens or twenties with Graves' hyperthyroidism. Both conserved end residues are part of each CDR3. D genes are given only for firm matches. Clone size appears in some rows only: once, few, many, or a class for an expanded clone.

j_call clone_size d_call v_call cdr3_nt cdr3_aa
TRBJ2-7 - - TRBV11-2 TGTGCCAGCAGCTTAGTTCCGGGGGCAGGCGAGCAGTACTTC CASSLVPGAGEQYF
TRBJ1-2 - - TRBV7-9 TGTGCCAGCACCGACAGTCCTAACTATGGCTACACCTTC CASTDSPNYGYTF
TRBJ1-1 - TRBD1 TRBV9 TGTGCCAGCAGCGTAAGTCGGGACAGGGGAAGGACTGAAGCTTTCTTT CASSVSRDRGRTEAFF
TRBJ2-7 - - TRBV12-3/TRBV12-4 TGTGCCAGCAGTAAACCGGGACCTCCGGACTTC CASSKPGPPDF
TRBJ1-1 many TRBD1 TRBV29-1 TGCAGCGTTCTGGGACAGACGAACACTGAAGCTTTCTTT CSVLGQTNTEAFF
TRBJ1-5 - TRBD1 TRBV2 TGTGCCAGCAGCCTGACAGGGACAGGGGGCACTCAGCCCCAGCATTTT CASSLTGTGGTQPQHF
TRBJ1-4 few - TRBV7-8 TGTGCCAGCAGCTCCTTTAGTGGGACTAATGAAAAACTGTTTTTT CASSSFSGTNEKLFF
TRBJ2-6 many - TRBV10-3 TGTGCCAGCAGTGAGGGGGCTGGGGCCAACGTCCTGACTTTC CASSEGAGANVLTF
TRBJ1-1 - - TRBV18 TGTGCCAGCTCACCCAGTATGAACACTGAAGCTCTCTTT CASSPSMNTEALF
TRBJ2-7 few - TRBV14 TGTGCCAGCAGCCAAGATGACCTGAGCTCCTACGAGCAGTACTTC CASSQDDLSSYEQYF
TRBJ2-1 - TRBD2 TRBV2 TGTGCCAGCAGTGCAGGACTAGCGAAAAACAATGAGCAGTTCTTC CASSAGLAKNNEQFF
TRBJ2-2 few TRBD2 TRBV2 TGTGCCAGCGAGGGACTAGCATCCGGGGAGCTGTTTTTT CASEGLASGELFF
TRBJ1-5 many - TRBV15 TGTGCCACCAGCGAAGGAGGGTATCGCCAGCCCCAGCATTTT CATSEGGYRQPQHF
TRBJ2-5 few - TRBV27 TGTGCCAGCTCCCCGGCACTGGGGGCACAAGAGACCCAGTACTTC CASSPALGAQETQYF
TRBJ1-2 - TRBD1 TRBV29-1 TGCAGCGCAGCGTGGGACAGGGTATTTGGCTACACCTTC CSAAWDRVFGYTF
TRBJ1-2 few TRBD1 TRBV13 TGTGCCAGTGGACAGGGCCGCTATGGCTACACCTTC CASGQGRYGYTF
TRBJ1-6 - - TRBV19 TGTGCCAGTAAAATAACGGGAAGTGATTCACCCCTCCACTTT CASKITGSDSPLHF
TRBJ1-5 - - TRBV20-1 TGCAGTGCTACTCTGGGACAGCATTTT CSATLGQHF
TRBJ1-1 - TRBD1 TRBV7-9 TGTGCCAGCACTCCGGGACAGGGGGCAATGAACACTGAAGCTTTCTTT CASTPGQGAMNTEAFF
TRBJ2-3 - - TRBV7-9 TGTGCCAGCAGCTTATGGTCGTCTGGGGCCCTAGATACGCAGTATTTT CASSLWSSGALDTQYF
TRBJ1-2 few - TRBV2 TGTGCCAGCAGCCACAGGGAAACCTATGGCTACACCTTC CASSHRETYGYTF
TRBJ2-2 few - TRBV6-5 TGTGCCAGCAGTCACCTCACCGGGGAGCTGTTTTTT CASSHLTGELFF
TRBJ1-3 - TRBD1 TRBV20-1 TGCAGTGCTAGGAAAACAGGGGTTGGAAACACCATATATTTT CSARKTGVGNTIYF
TRBJ2-5 - TRBD2 TRBV5-1 TGCGCCAGCAGCTTGGCACTAGCGGGGCACCGCCAAGAGACCCAGTACTTC CASSLALAGHRQETQYF
TRBJ2-7 once TRBD1 TRBV2 TGTGCCAGCAGTTACGACCAACAGGGGCCACCCTACGAGCAGTACTTC CASSYDQQGPPYEQYF
TRBJ1-1 many - TRBV29-1 TGCAGTGCTCGGACGGTGAACACTGAAGCTTTCTTT CSARTVNTEAFF
TRBJ1-1 many TRBD1 TRBV10-3 TGTGCCACCCTCAGGGACAGCGGGAACACTGAAGCTTTCTTT CATLRDSGNTEAFF
TRBJ1-5 - - TRBV29-1 TGCAGCGTTGAAAGAGGGTTCGGGGAGACCCAGCATTTT CSVERGFGETQHF
TRBJ2-5 - TRBD1 TRBV9 TGTGCCAGCAGCCAGGACCGGGACAGGGGGGAGACCCAGTACTTC CASSQDRDRGETQYF
TRBJ1-2 few - TRBV20-1 TGCAGTGCGGGGCTTCTTGATGGCTACACCTTC CSAGLLDGYTF
TRBJ2-2 - - TRBV24-1 TGTGCCACCAGTGAAAGGGTGAAAACCGGGGAGCTGTTTTTT CATSERVKTGELFF
TRBJ1-1 - TRBD1 TRBV14 TGTGCCAGCAGCCCCCGGACAGGGGTCGGGAACACTGAAGCTTTCTTT CASSPRTGVGNTEAFF